The 20 T cell receptor beta chains in this list originate from one sample, sequenced in a study of blood T cell repertoires in COVID-19. Sequencing used immunoSEQ multiplex PCR; TCRdb keeps in-frame clones, though not all of them. The sample has roughly 98,000 clones, roughly 82% seen once. Sequences were obtained from peripheral blood. The source is a man in his 70s with active or convalescent COVID-19.

This clone was seen a handful of times. The CDR3 coding sequence is TGTGCCAGCAGCTTGGGTATCAACCAGGGAAACACCATATATTTT. Its protein is CASSLGINQGNTIYF. This rearrangement joins TRBV5-4 to TRBJ1-3; no reliable D call. With 0 bases removed from V and 4 bases from J, the gap between germline ends came to 11 bases. The CDR3 extends over 15 amino acids. Germline CDR1 and CDR2: SGHNT and YYREEE (reference sequence).

The chain has TRBV6-6 and TRBJ1-3; D remains ambiguous. This CDR3 comprises 15 residues. The V gene's germline CDR1 is MNHNY and CDR2 SVGAGI (reference sequence). With 5 bases removed from V and 2 bases from J, the gap between germline ends came to 13 bases. The CDR3 bases are TGTGCCAGCAGTGGCCGTGACATCACTGGAAACACCATATATTTT. It is translated as CASSGRDITGNTIYF.

The chain carries TRBV18 and TRBJ2-7; 8 bases agree with TRBD2. V trimming: 2 bases; J trimming: 3 bases; junction bases outside the gene matches: 9. Germline CDR1 reads KGHSH; CDR2 reads LQKENI. This CDR3 is 16 amino acids long. This chain's CDR3 is CASSPGRPAGGYEQYF. In nucleotides, the CDR3 is TGTGCCAGCTCACCAGGCCGGCCGGCGGGGGGCTACGAGCAGTACTTC.

The gene calls are TRBV14 and TRBJ2-1; D is perhaps TRBD1 (6 bases). Germline V lookup: CDR1 SGHDN, CDR2 FVKESK. The CDR3 contains 16 residues. V was shortened by 2 bases and J by 6 bases, with 17 bases between the two germline ends. The CDR3 DNA reads TGTGCCAGCAGCCAACCGGGACAAGTTGGGATCAATGAGCAGTTCTTC. It encodes CASSQPGQVGINEQFF.

This sequence joins TRBV2 and TRBJ2-5; 7 nucleotides match TRBD1. The trim removed 6 bases at V and 5 bases at J, leaving 15 bases unmatched. In germline, CDR1 is SNHLY, CDR2 FYNNEI. The CDR3 sequence is 16 residues long. CDR3 loop: CASRDSGTGQRETQYF. The CDR3 DNA follows: TGTGCCAGCAGGGACTCGGGAACGGGACAGCGGGAGACCCAGTACTTC.

The gene calls are TRBV7-8 and TRBJ1-6; D gene ambiguous. The CDR3 extends over 15 amino acids. V dropped 3 bases and J dropped 1 base, with 7 bases sitting between them. The germline CDR1 and CDR2 sequences are SGHVS and FQNEAQ. The CDR3 spells CASSFSGSYNSPLHF. CDR3 nucleotide sequence: TGTGCCAGCAGCTTTAGCGGTTCCTATAATTCACCCCTCCACTTT.

This chain links TRBV30 with TRBJ2-1; D call uncertain. This CDR3 has 13 residues. Trimming shortened V by 5 bases and J by 8 bases, and 16 bases separated the two germline ends. Per the germline V gene, CDR1 is GTSNPN and CDR2 is SVGIG (reference sequence). CDR3 region: CAWSSDRTDEQFF. In DNA, the CDR3 is TGTGCCTGGTCCAGCGACCGCACGGATGAGCAGTTCTTC.

The gene calls are TRBV5-6 and TRBJ1-2, with 7 positions matching TRBD1. V lost 4 bases and J lost 4; bases outside the gene matches: 4. Germline V gene data show CDR1 as SGHDT and CDR2 as YYEEEE. This CDR3 has 13 amino acids. This chain's CDR3 is CASSRDRSYGYTF. CDR3 sequence (DNA): TGTGCCAGCAGCCGGGACAGATCCTATGGCTACACCTTC.

The CDR3 is CASSLVDGANVLTF. The DNA of the CDR3 is TGTGCCAGCAGCTTGGTAGATGGGGCCAACGTCCTGACTTTC. The chain is built from TRBV5-4 and TRBJ2-6; D unresolved. This CDR3 has 14 amino acids. Germline values: CDR1 SGHNT, CDR2 YYREEE (reference sequence). V was clipped by 0 bases and J by 3 bases, with 4 bases between them.

V gene TRBV6-1 combines with J gene TRBJ1-2, with D perhaps TRBD1 (5 bases). CDR3 length: 14 amino acids. Trimming shortened V by 1 base and J by 13 bases, and 19 bases separated the two germline ends. Germline CDR1 reads MNHNS; CDR2 reads SASEGT. CDR3 DNA: TGTGCCAGCAGTGAAGGCGGGGCAGGGAAGATCCTCACCTTC. It yields the protein CASSEGGAGKILTF.

V and J are TRBV15 and TRBJ1-1, with D perhaps matching TRBD1 (5 bases). V was cut by 0 bases and J by 5 bases, with 10 bases left in between. Germline-derived CDR1 and CDR2 are LNHNV and YYDKDF (reference sequence). The CDR3 is made up of 14 amino acids. CDR3 amino acids: CATSREQGGTEAFF. Here the CDR3 DNA reads TGTGCCACCAGCAGAGAGCAGGGTGGTACTGAAGCTTTCTTT. Full variable domain (rest looked up from reference TRBV15 and TRBJ1-1): DAMVIQNPRYQVTQFGKPVTLSCSQTLNHNVMYWYQQKSSQAPKLLFHYYDKDFNNEADTPDNFQSRRPNTSFCFLDIRSPGLGDTAMYLCATSREQGGTEAFFGQGTRLTVV.

About this clone itself: The same CDR3 also results from other DNA sequences found in this sample. The rearrangement links TRBV5-1 to TRBJ2-7, with D possibly TRBD2 on 5 matching bases. The CDR3 loop spans 14 amino acids. Trimming left V 0 bases short and J 1 base short, with 8 bases between. In germline, CDR1 is SGHRS, CDR2 YFSETQ. The CDR3 DNA reads TGCGCCAGCAGCTTGGCGGGGTCTTCCTACGAGCAGTACTTC. Its translation: CASSLAGSSYEQYF.

This chain connects TRBV4-3 to TRBJ2-2; maybe TRBD1 (5 bases). Germline values: CDR1 LGHNA, CDR2 YSLEER. Trimming took off 1 base at V and 6 bases at J, with 15 bases between the two ends. This CDR3 is 16 amino acids long. Here the CDR3 DNA reads TGCGCCAGCAGCCAAGTGGCAGGGTCAGATCCCGGGGAGCTGTTTTTT. Its translation: CASSQVAGSDPGELFF.

The rearrangement uses TRBV6-5 and TRBJ1-4; the match to TRBD1 covers 8 bases. Germline V lookup: CDR1 MNHEY, CDR2 SVGAGI. The J segment lost 3 bases and the V segment lost 5 bases, leaving 5 bases of the junction unmatched. This CDR3 contains 15 residues. The CDR3 is CASSRAGGPNEKLFF. For the CDR3, the DNA is TGTGCCAGCAGTCGCGCAGGGGGCCCTAATGAAAAACTGTTTTTT.

The table lists this clone with a few counts. V and J are TRBV7-9 and TRBJ2-7, with 10 bases aligning to TRBD1. Unmatched junction bases numbered 5, after V lost 3 bases and J lost 3 bases. CDR3 length equals 15 residues. Germline V gene lookup returns CDR1 SEHNR and CDR2 FQNEAQ (reference sequence). The CDR3 DNA reads TGTGCCAGCAGCTTGGGGGACAGGGGTAACTACGAGCAGTACTTC. Amino acid sequence: CASSLGDRGNYEQYF.

The chain uses TRBV7-9 and TRBJ1-3; D perhaps matches TRBD1 (5 bases). CDR1 and CDR2 (germline): SEHNR, FQNEAQ (reference sequence). There are 16 residues in the CDR3. The V and J ends lost 1 base and 3 bases respectively, with 13 bases between them. The chain's CDR3 is CASSLGRGVCGNTIYF. The CDR3 coding sequence is TGTGCCAGCAGCTTAGGGCGGGGGGTATGTGGAAACACCATATATTTT.

This chain connects TRBV6-4 to TRBJ1-1; TRBD1 aligns across 9 bases. The ends lost 3 bases at V and 4 bases at J; junction bases unmatched: 3. Germline lookup yields CDR1 MRHNA and CDR2 SNTAGT. There are 14 residues in the CDR3. The CDR3 DNA reads TGTGCCAGCAGTGAGACAGGGGGAGGCACTGAAGCTTTCTTT. Translation: CASSETGGGTEAFF.

This clone came up a few times. The CDR3 DNA reads TGTGCCCACAACGTCGGGGGAGGCAGTCAGCCCCAGCATTTT. Its protein product is CAHNVGGGSQPQHF. The V gene is TRBV6-6, the J gene TRBJ1-5; maybe TRBD1 (5 bases). Trimming removed 11 bases from V and 6 bases from J, with 20 bases in between. The germline gives CDR1 MNHNY, CDR2 SVGAGI (reference sequence). The CDR3 contains 14 residues.

This chain uses TRBV6-5 with TRBJ1-4; TRBD1 is a possible D gene (5 bases). Germline V lookup: CDR1 MNHEY, CDR2 SVGAGI. The CDR3 length is 14 residues. With 5 bases removed from V and 2 bases from J, the gap between germline ends came to 9 bases. In nucleotides, the CDR3 is TGTGCCAGCAGTCAGGGAGGGACTAATGAAAAACTGTTTTTT. Translating gives CASSQGGTNEKLFF.

The V and J genes are TRBV12-5 and TRBJ1-2, with TRBD1 identical over 7 bases. The CDR3 runs to 14 residues. Germline V gene lookup returns CDR1 LGHNT and CDR2 FRNRAP. Losses at the gene ends were 6 bases for V and 0 bases for J; bases not matched to a gene: 4. This CDR3 is CASGKGTANYGYTF. CDR3 sequence (DNA): TGTGCTAGTGGAAAGGGGACAGCTAACTATGGCTACACCTTC.